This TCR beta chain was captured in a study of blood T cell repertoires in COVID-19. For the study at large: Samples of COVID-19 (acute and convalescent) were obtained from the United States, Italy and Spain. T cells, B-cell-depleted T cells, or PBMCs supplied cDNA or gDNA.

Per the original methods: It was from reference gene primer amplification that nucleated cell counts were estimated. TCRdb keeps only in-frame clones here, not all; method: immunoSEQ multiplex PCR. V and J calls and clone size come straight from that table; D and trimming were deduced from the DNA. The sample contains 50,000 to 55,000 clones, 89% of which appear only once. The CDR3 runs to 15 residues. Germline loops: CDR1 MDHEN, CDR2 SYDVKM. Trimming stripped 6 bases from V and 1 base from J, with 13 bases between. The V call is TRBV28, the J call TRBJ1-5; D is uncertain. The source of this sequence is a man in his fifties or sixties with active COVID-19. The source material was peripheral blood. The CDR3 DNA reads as TGTGCCAGCAGCACCCGAAGGCGGAGCAATCAGCCCCAGCATTTT. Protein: CASSTRRRSNQPQHF.